This T cell receptor beta chain was identified during a study of shared clonotypes between healthy human individuals. Trimming left V 5 bases short and J 1 base short, with 14 bases between. CDR3 length: 15 residues. CDR1 and CDR2 from the germline V gene are MNHNS and SASEGT. The repertoire was sequenced with immunoSEQ multiplex PCR; TCRdb's copy has only in-frame clones and lacks some. The table has about 2.4 million clones, roughly nine tenths seen once. This TCR was recovered from a man aged 18 to 30 in good health. The rearrangement joins TRBV6-1 to TRBJ2-5; D not resolved. The specimen was naive CD4+ T cells sorted from blood. Subset described: CD45RA+ positively selected. CDR3 sequence (DNA): TGTGCCAGCAGTACCGGTTCTAGGATCCAAGAGACCCAGTACTTC. Translation: CASSTGSRIQETQYF.